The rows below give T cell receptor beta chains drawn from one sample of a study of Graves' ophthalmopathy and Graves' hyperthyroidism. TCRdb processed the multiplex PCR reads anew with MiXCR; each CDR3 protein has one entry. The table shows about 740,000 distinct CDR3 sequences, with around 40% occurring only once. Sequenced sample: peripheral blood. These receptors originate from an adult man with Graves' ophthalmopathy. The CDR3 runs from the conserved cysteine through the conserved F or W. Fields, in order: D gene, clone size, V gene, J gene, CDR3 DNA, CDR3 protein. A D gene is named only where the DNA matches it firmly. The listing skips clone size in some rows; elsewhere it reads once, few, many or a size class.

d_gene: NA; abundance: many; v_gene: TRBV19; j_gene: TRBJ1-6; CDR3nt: TGTGCCAGTAGTATCGAAGAACGGTCGAGTAATTCACCCCTCCACTTT; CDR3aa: CASSIEERSSNSPLHF
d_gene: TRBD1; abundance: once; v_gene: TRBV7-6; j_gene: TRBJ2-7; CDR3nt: TGTGCCAGCAGCTCGGGGACAGGGGCGGTATCCTACGAGCAGTACTTC; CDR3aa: CASSSGTGAVSYEQYF
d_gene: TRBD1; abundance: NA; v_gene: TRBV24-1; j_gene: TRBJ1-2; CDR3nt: TGTGCCACCAGCGGTCTTCCAGGGACAGCCTATGGCTACACCTTC; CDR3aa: CATSGLPGTAYGYTF
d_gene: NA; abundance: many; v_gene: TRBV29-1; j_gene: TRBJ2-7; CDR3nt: TGCAGCGTTGCCTTGGGTACCTACGAGCAGTACTTC; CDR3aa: CSVALGTYEQYF
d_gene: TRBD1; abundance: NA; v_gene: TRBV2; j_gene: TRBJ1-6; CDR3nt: TGTGCCAGCAGCCCCGGGGACAGACATTCACCCCCCCACTTT; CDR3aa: CASSPGDRHSPPHF
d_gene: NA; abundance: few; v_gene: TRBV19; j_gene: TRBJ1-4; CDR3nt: TGTGCCAGTAGTATATCAGCCGGGAGTGAAAAACTGTTTTTT; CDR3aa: CASSISAGSEKLFF
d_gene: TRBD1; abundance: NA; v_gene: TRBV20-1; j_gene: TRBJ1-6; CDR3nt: TGCAGTGCTAGAGATCGGGGACAGGATAATTCACCCCTCCACTTT; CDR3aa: CSARDRGQDNSPLHF
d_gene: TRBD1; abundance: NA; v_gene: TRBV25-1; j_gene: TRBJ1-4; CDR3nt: TGCGCCAGCAGCCAAGATGAAGGGGGCTGGGATGAAAAACTGTTTTTT; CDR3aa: CASSQDEGGWDEKLFF
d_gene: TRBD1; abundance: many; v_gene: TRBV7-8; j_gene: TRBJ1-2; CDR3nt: TGTGCCAGCAGCTTAGCCGTGGGACAGGGAAACTATGGCTACACCTTC; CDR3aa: CASSLAVGQGNYGYTF
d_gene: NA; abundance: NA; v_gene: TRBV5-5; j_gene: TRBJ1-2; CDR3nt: TGTGCCAGCAGCGTGGGGGGTGATAATGGCTACACCTTC; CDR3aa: CASSVGGDNGYTF
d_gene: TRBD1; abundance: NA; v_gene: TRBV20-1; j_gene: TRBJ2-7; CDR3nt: TGCAGTGCTAGACAGGGGGAGTACGAGCAGTACTTC; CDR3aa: CSARQGEYEQYF
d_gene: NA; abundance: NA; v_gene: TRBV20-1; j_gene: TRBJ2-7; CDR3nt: TGCAGTGCTAGGTCAGGGTACGAGCAGTACTTC; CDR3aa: CSARSGYEQYF
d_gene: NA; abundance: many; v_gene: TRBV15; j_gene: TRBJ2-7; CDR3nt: TGTGCCACCAGCCGGCCCGGAGGGGTATACGAGCAGTACTTC; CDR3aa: CATSRPGGVYEQYF
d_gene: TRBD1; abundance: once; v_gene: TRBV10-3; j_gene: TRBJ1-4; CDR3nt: TGTGCCATCAGACCGGGACAGGGAGATGAAAAACTGTTTTTT; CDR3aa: CAIRPGQGDEKLFF
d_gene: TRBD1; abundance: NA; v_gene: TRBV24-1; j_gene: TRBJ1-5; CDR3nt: TGTGCCAGCAAACGGGACAGGAGAGGATATAGCAATCAGCCCCAGCATTTT; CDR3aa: CASKRDRRGYSNQPQHF
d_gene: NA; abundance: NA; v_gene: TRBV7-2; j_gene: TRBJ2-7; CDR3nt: TGTGCCAGCAGCTCCCAACGACTTGGACCCTACGAGCAGTACTTC; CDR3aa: CASSSQRLGPYEQYF
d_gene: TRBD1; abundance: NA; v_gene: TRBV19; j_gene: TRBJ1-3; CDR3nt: TGTGCCAGTAGGATGGGACAGGGGGAAGGAAACACCATATATTTT; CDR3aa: CASRMGQGEGNTIYF